These 6 T cell receptor beta chains came from one sample sequenced in a study of blood T cell repertoires in COVID-19. TCRdb's table, derived via immunoSEQ multiplex PCR, lists solely in-frame clones and lacks some. The sample contains 130,000 or so clones, about 86% of which appear only once. The sequencing sample was made of peripheral blood. These receptors were collected from a woman aged 50 to 60 with acute or convalescent COVID-19.

This chain joins TRBV12-5 and TRBJ1-2; a possible D gene is TRBD1 (6 bases). V was pared by 3 bases and J by 5 bases, with 19 bases between. Germline V gene sequence: CDR1 LGHNT, CDR2 FRNRAP. This CDR3 spans 16 amino acids. CDR3 amino acids: CASGFRSGAVGYGYTF. CDR3 DNA sequence: TGTGCTAGTGGTTTCCGTTCAGGGGCAGTAGGGTATGGCTACACCTTC.

For the CDR3, the DNA is TGTGCCAGCAGCTTAGACCCAGGGAAAGATACGCAGTATTTT. This codes for CASSLDPGKDTQYF. The rearrangement uses TRBV7-8 and TRBJ2-3; possibly TRBD1 for D (5 bases). This CDR3 is 14 amino acids long. CDR1 is SGHVS and CDR2 is FQNEAQ in the germline V gene. With 1 base removed from V and 5 bases from J, the gap between germline ends came to 10 bases.

In nucleotides, the CDR3 is TGTGCCAGCAGGCTGGGACAGGGACCCTACAATGAGCAGTTCTTC. Its protein product is CASRLGQGPYNEQFF. The rearrangement uses TRBV27 and TRBJ2-1; 9 bases line up with TRBD1. J lost 2 bases, V lost 6 bases, and 5 bases had no gene match. The CDR3 runs 15 residues. CDR1 is MNHEY and CDR2 is SMNVEV in the germline V gene (reference sequence).

This sequence joins TRBV21-1 and TRBJ2-4; the listed D gene, TRBD2, was not tested against the DNA. TRBV21-1 counts as a pseudogene. CDR3 size: 16 residues. The CDR3 loop is CATTGTSGRPKNIQYF. For the CDR3, the DNA is TGTGCCACAACCGGGACTAGCGGGAGACCCAAAAACATTCAGTACTTC.

For the CDR3, the DNA is TGCGCCAGCAGCCCTCGGGAGGCCACAGATACGCAGTATTTT. Translating gives CASSPREATDTQYF. The chain employs TRBV5-1 and TRBJ2-3; 7 nucleotides line up with TRBD2. The germline V gene has CDR1 SGHRS and CDR2 YFSETQ. The CDR3 is made up of 14 amino acids. With 4 bases clipped from V and 2 bases from J, the junction kept 4 bases outside the gene matches.

The V and J genes are TRBV7-2 and TRBJ1-1; 7 nucleotides line up with TRBD1. CDR3 length: 14 amino acids. V shed 5 bases, J shed 2 bases, and the junction held 5 bases outside the gene matches. CDR1 is SGHTA and CDR2 is FQGNSA in the germline V gene. CDR3 loop: CASSLGTANTEAFF. CDR3 DNA: TGTGCCAGCAGCCTGGGGACAGCAAACACTGAAGCTTTCTTT.